The 31 T cell receptor beta chains listed next were all sequenced from one sample in a study of blood T cell repertoires in COVID-19. Generated by immunoSEQ multiplex PCR, the TCRdb table keeps only in-frame clones and is missing some. The sample lists approximately 70,000 clones, about 81% occurring once. What was sequenced was peripheral blood. These receptors were collected from a human donor in a cohort sampled during active COVID-19.

Note on this clone: This CDR3 is also generated by other DNA sequences in the sample. The chain combines TRBV9 with TRBJ1-1; a possible D gene is TRBD1 (6 bases). The germline V and J ends were trimmed by 0 bases and 3 bases, with 15 bases remaining between them. The CDR3 loop spans 16 amino acids. The V gene's germline CDR1 is SGDLS and CDR2 YYNGEE. Here the CDR3 reads CASSVGPGGAYTEAFF. The CDR3 DNA reads TGTGCCAGCAGCGTAGGGCCGGGGGGCGCCTACACTGAAGCTTTCTTT.

The chain links TRBV30 to TRBJ2-7; tentatively, D is TRBD1 (5 bases). The ends were cut back, 3 bases at V and 4 bases at J, with 10 bases in the middle. The CDR3 has 12 amino acids. CDR1 and CDR2 from the germline V gene are GTSNPN and SVGIG (reference sequence). This chain's CDR3 is CAWSSGPYEQYF. CDR3 sequence (DNA): TGTGCCTGGAGCTCAGGGCCGTACGAGCAGTACTTC.

The CDR3 is CASSYTPSAHEQYF. The CDR3 DNA follows: TGTGCCAGCAGTTATACCCCCAGCGCGCACGAGCAGTACTTC. The rearrangement links TRBV6-2 or TRBV6-3 to TRBJ2-7, with D uncertain. The germline V and J ends were trimmed by 3 bases and 5 bases, with 14 bases remaining between them. The CDR3 loop spans 14 amino acids. The germline V gene encodes CDR1 MNHEY and CDR2 SVGEGT.

The J gene is TRBJ2-3, the V gene TRBV4-2, with 10 nucleotides matching TRBD1. The CDR3 has 14 amino acids. In germline, CDR1 is LGHNA, CDR2 YNFKEQ. V shed 0 bases and J 9 bases; nucleotides not matched to a gene: 3. In DNA form, the CDR3 reads TGTGCCAGCAGCCAAGATTGGGACAGGGGAACGCAGTATTTT. This sequence encodes CASSQDWDRGTQYF.

The chain combines TRBV7-9 with TRBJ2-5, with D possibly TRBD2 on 5 matching bases. CDR3 size: 14 residues. The germline V gene has CDR1 SEHNR and CDR2 FQNEAQ (reference sequence). V was trimmed by 5 bases and J by 7 bases, leaving 17 bases between them. CDR3 nucleotides: TGTGCCAGCAGCCACAGATACCTTGGAGGGACCCAGTACTTC. Translated, it gives CASSHRYLGGTQYF.

This rearrangement joins TRBV12-3 or TRBV12-4 to TRBJ2-7; D not resolved. The V gene lost 3 bases and the J gene lost 6 bases, with 6 bases spanning the gap. The CDR3 length is 11 residues. The CDR3 reads CASSFKLEQYF. In nucleotides, the CDR3 is TGTGCCAGCAGTTTTAAGCTCGAGCAGTACTTC.

The gene calls are TRBV9 and TRBJ2-1, with D possibly TRBD1 on 5 matching bases. The CDR3 consists of 14 residues. Trimming took 3 bases from V and 0 from J, leaving 7 bases between them. The V gene's germline CDR1 is SGDLS and CDR2 YYNGEE. This chain's CDR3 is CASSAGPSYNEQFF. The CDR3 nucleotides are TGTGCCAGCAGCGCAGGGCCCTCCTACAATGAGCAGTTCTTC. Using reference TRBV9 and TRBJ2-1 for the parts outside the CDR3, the full variable domain is DSGVTQTPKHLITATGQRVTLRCSPRSGDLSVYWYQQSLDQGLQFLIQYYNGEERAKGNILERFSAQQFPDLHSELNLSSLELGDSALYFCASSAGPSYNEQFFGPGTRLTVL.

This clone was recorded only once. The chain is built from TRBV7-9 and TRBJ1-3; TRBD1 aligns across 8 bases. Trimming took 5 bases from V and 2 from J; bases not matched to a gene: 11. CDR3 length equals 17 residues. Germline values: CDR1 SEHNR, CDR2 FQNEAQ (reference sequence). The DNA of the CDR3 is TGTGCCAGCAGCCCCTACCCGTTGGACAGGGCTGGAAACACCATATATTTT. This codes for CASSPYPLDRAGNTIYF.

This clone has only a few counts. This rearrangement joins TRBV12-3 or TRBV12-4 to TRBJ1-5; D remains unclear. There are 12 residues in the CDR3. Trimming removed 2 bases from V and 8 bases from J, with 7 bases in between. This CDR3 is CASSLMREPQHF. The CDR3 DNA reads TGTGCCAGCAGTTTAATGAGGGAGCCCCAGCATTTT.

The chain carries TRBV19 and TRBJ1-1; D ambiguous. This CDR3 is 13 amino acids long. Germline CDR1 is LNHDA and CDR2 is SQIVND (reference sequence). The V and J ends lost 1 base and 4 bases respectively, with 7 bases between them. CDR3 bases: TGTGCCAGTAGTATAGCCCAAGCCACTGAAGCTTTCTTT. Encoded protein: CASSIAQATEAFF.

V is TRBV5-1 and J is TRBJ2-7, with D unclear. The CDR3 length is 13 residues. Germline V gene sequence: CDR1 SGHRS, CDR2 YFSETQ. Trimming pared 6 bases from V and 3 bases from J, leaving 13 bases between. This CDR3 is CASKEPNDYEQYF. Here the CDR3 DNA reads TGCGCCAGCAAGGAGCCGAATGACTACGAGCAGTACTTC.

In its sample, this clone was seen once. The chain recombines TRBV4-3 with TRBJ2-7; the D gene is possibly TRBD1 (5 bases). The CDR3 extends over 15 amino acids. Trimming shortened V by 4 bases and J by 2 bases, and 15 bases separated the two germline ends. CDR1 is LGHNA, CDR2 YSLEER, per germline. The CDR3, as DNA: TGCGCCAGCAGCCTATACCGTGACAGAGCCTACGAGCAGTACTTC. Its translation: CASSLYRDRAYEQYF.

This chain links TRBV4-1 with TRBJ2-3, with D possibly TRBD1 on 5 matching bases. Trimming stripped 4 bases from V and 3 bases from J, with 11 bases between. Germline values: CDR1 MGHRA, CDR2 YSYEKL. The CDR3 extends over 14 amino acids. This CDR3 reads CASSLRQQTDTQYF. CDR3 bases: TGCGCCAGCAGCCTTCGACAGCAGACAGATACGCAGTATTTT.

This clone was seen just once. The V gene is TRBV11-3, the J gene TRBJ2-7, with TRBD1 identical over 8 bases. This CDR3 is built from 14 residues. V dropped 3 bases and J dropped 5; count of bases not matched to a gene: 6. The germline CDR1 and CDR2 sequences are SGHNT and YENEEA. CDR3 loop: CASSFGQGIHEQYF. In DNA, the CDR3 is TGTGCCAGCAGCTTCGGACAGGGAATACACGAGCAGTACTTC.

The rearrangement joins TRBV7-8 to TRBJ1-6; D not certain. Germline CDR1 and CDR2: SGHVS and FQNEAQ. Trimming stripped 2 bases from V and 12 bases from J, with 8 bases between. The CDR3 has 12 amino acids. The CDR3 protein is CASSLFRGPLHF. The CDR3 nucleotides read TGTGCCAGCAGCTTATTCAGAGGACCCCTCCACTTT.

This sequence joins TRBV5-5 and TRBJ1-2, with a possible D match to TRBD1 (6 bases). V gave up 6 bases and J gave up 0 bases, with 12 bases separating them. The CDR3 runs to 14 residues. CDR1 is SGHKS and CDR2 is YYEKEE in the germline V gene (reference sequence). CDR3 DNA sequence: TGTGCCAGCAACGGACAGTTAGCTAACTATGGCTACACCTTC. Translating it yields CASNGQLANYGYTF.

This chain uses TRBV27 with TRBJ2-7; 12 bases agree with TRBD1. The CDR3 sequence is 14 residues long. Germline V CDR1 and CDR2: MNHEY, SMNVEV (reference sequence). V shed 6 bases, J shed 5 bases, and the junction held 5 bases outside the gene matches. In nucleotides, the CDR3 is TGTGCCAGCAGCTGGGACAGGGGGCTCAACGAGCAGTACTTC. Its protein is CASSWDRGLNEQYF.

This rearrangement joins TRBV5-4 to TRBJ2-5; 8 nucleotides agree with TRBD1. CDR1 is SGHNT and CDR2 is YYREEE in the germline V gene (reference sequence). V was pared by 4 bases and J by 4 bases, with 9 bases of the junction left unmatched. The CDR3 runs to 15 residues. The chain's CDR3 is CASSQTQGVIETQYF. Here the CDR3 DNA reads TGTGCCAGCAGCCAGACACAGGGGGTGATAGAGACCCAGTACTTC.

The chain has TRBV19 and TRBJ2-5; possibly TRBD2 for D (5 bases). The CDR3 has 13 amino acids. Germline V gene data show CDR1 as LNHDA and CDR2 as SQIVND (reference sequence). Trimming removed 7 bases at V and 1 base at J, with 10 bases between. This chain's CDR3 is CASKDWAQETQYF. CDR3 coding DNA: TGTGCCAGTAAGGACTGGGCCCAAGAGACCCAGTACTTC.

The table lists this clone with a count of one. CDR3 amino acids: CASSDLGGGYTF. In DNA, the CDR3 is TGTGCCAGCAGCGATCTGGGAGGAGGCTACACCTTC. V gene TRBV11-2 combines with J gene TRBJ1-2; D gene unclear. Looked up from germline, CDR1 is SGHAT and CDR2 is FQNNGV. The V end was cut by 5 bases, the J end by 8 bases, with 12 bases between. The CDR3 runs to 12 residues.

In its sample, this clone was seen once. V is TRBV10-3 and J is TRBJ1-5; no clear D gene. Germline V gene data show CDR1 as ENHRY and CDR2 as SYGVKD. With 3 bases removed from V and 4 bases from J, the gap between germline ends came to 16 bases. The CDR3 has 16 residues. CDR3 DNA: TGTGCCATCAGTGAAAAATCCTTAGCGGGGAATCAGCCCCAGCATTTT. Translated: CAISEKSLAGNQPQHF.

The chain's CDR3 is CASSQLGTGALEAFF. Here the CDR3 DNA reads TGTGCCAGCAGCCAACTAGGGACAGGAGCACTTGAAGCTTTCTTT. The V and J genes are TRBV3-1 (or the pseudogene TRBV3-2) and TRBJ1-1; 8 bases match TRBD1. The J segment lost 7 bases and the V segment lost 2 bases, leaving 9 bases of the junction unmatched. CDR1 LGHDT and CDR2 YNNKEL come from the germline V gene (reference sequence). The CDR3 loop spans 15 amino acids.

CDR3 DNA: TGTGCCAGCAGCTACTACAGGGCTGGGGCCAACGTCCTGACTTTC. Translated, it gives CASSYYRAGANVLTF. This chain connects TRBV7-8 to TRBJ2-6, with D possibly TRBD1 on 6 matching bases. Germline V CDR1 and CDR2: SGHVS, FQNEAQ. This CDR3 comprises 15 residues. Trimming left V 4 bases short and J 2 bases short, with 9 bases between.

The chain combines TRBV12-3 or TRBV12-4 with TRBJ2-3, with a possible D match to TRBD1 (6 bases). Trimming took off 8 bases at V and 9 bases at J, with 18 bases between the two ends. This CDR3 comprises 13 residues. This CDR3 reads CASSPGGQQTQYF. The CDR3 region has the DNA TGTGCCAGCTCCCCTGGGGGCCAGCAAACGCAGTATTTT.

The rearrangement joins TRBV7-8 to TRBJ2-1, with D maybe TRBD1 (6 bases). This CDR3 comprises 19 residues. Germline values: CDR1 SGHVS, CDR2 FQNEAQ. V lost 0 bases and J lost 5, with 23 bases in between. CDR3 DNA: TGTGCCAGCAGCTTAGCTTCGCCCACCGGGACAAGGGTGGACAATGAGCAGTTCTTC. It yields the protein CASSLASPTGTRVDNEQFF.

This clone was counted only a few times. The chain employs TRBV7-9 and TRBJ2-1, with 7 bases aligning to TRBD2. The germline V gene has CDR1 SEHNR and CDR2 FQNEAQ (reference sequence). V lost 5 bases to trimming and J lost 1 base; unmatched junction nucleotides: 8. The CDR3 has 16 amino acids. Written as DNA, the CDR3 is TGTGCCAGCAGCCCCCGGGGCGGGGGATCCTACAATGAGCAGTTCTTC. Encoded protein: CASSPRGGGSYNEQFF.

This clone was detected a few times. The chain is built from TRBV29-1 and TRBJ1-1; D not certain. Trimming shortened V by 4 bases and J by 5 bases, and 8 bases separated the two germline ends. The CDR3 length is 11 residues. Germline V CDR1 and CDR2: SQVTM, ANQGSEA. The CDR3 is CSVGGSTEAFF. CDR3 DNA sequence: TGCAGCGTTGGCGGGAGTACTGAAGCTTTCTTT.

The chain carries TRBV18 and TRBJ2-7; TRBD1 is a possible D gene (6 bases). Germline V gene data show CDR1 as KGHSH and CDR2 as LQKENI. Trimming cost V 3 bases and J 2 bases, with 14 bases left between them. The CDR3 runs 15 residues. The CDR3 bases are TGTGCCAGCTCACCTGCTACCGGGACAACCTACGAGCAGTACTTC. Its protein is CASSPATGTTYEQYF.

V is TRBV4-1 and J is TRBJ2-2; D remains ambiguous. CDR3 length: 15 amino acids. V was clipped by 6 bases and J by 6 bases, with 17 bases between them. CDR1 is MGHRA, CDR2 YSYEKL, per germline. The DNA of the CDR3 is TGCGCCAGCAGGAACCTCCCCTCTTTAGCCGGGGAGCTGTTTTTT. This codes for CASRNLPSLAGELFF.

This clone was counted a few times. The V call is TRBV6-5, the J call TRBJ1-1, with TRBD1 matching 7 bases. V dropped 0 bases and J dropped 10; count of bases not matched to a gene: 11. The CDR3 runs to 15 residues. Germline V gene data show CDR1 as MNHEY and CDR2 as SVGAGI. This CDR3 is CASSYSGQAGSRAFF. In DNA form, the CDR3 reads TGTGCCAGCAGTTACTCAGGACAGGCGGGGTCGAGAGCTTTCTTT.

This clone was recorded once. The chain uses TRBV10-3 and TRBJ2-6; TRBD1 matches 7 bases. The V and J ends lost 4 bases and 2 bases, in that order; junction bases with no gene match: 2. There are 15 residues in the CDR3. CDR1 and CDR2 (germline): ENHRY, SYGVKD. The CDR3 region has the DNA TGTGCCATCAGTGCCACAGGGGCTGGGGCCAACGTCCTGACTTTC. It translates to CAISATGAGANVLTF.